A single sample is the source of the 17 T cell receptor beta chains below, sequenced in a study of blood T cells in healthy people across ages. A second PCR, run for about 7 to 11 cycles, used a sample-barcoded 5' primer plus a J-beta primer mix. In TCRdb, the 5' RACE reads were re-called with MiXCR into one record per CDR3 protein. In the table there are about 1.8 million distinct CDR3 sequences, less than 50% of which are singletons. Source material: blood. These receptors came from a middle-aged woman in good health.

J is TRBJ2-3 and V is TRBV10-3; 9 bases are a match to TRBD2. The V gene's germline CDR1 is ENHRY and CDR2 SYGVKD. The CDR3 runs to 15 residues. V was pared by 11 bases and J by 0 bases, with 9 bases of the junction left unmatched. The CDR3 coding sequence is TGTGCCTCCGGGAGCCTAGCGGGGAGCACAGATACGCAGTATTTT. It encodes CASGSLAGSTDTQYF.

This chain uses TRBV7-9 with TRBJ2-7; tentative D call: TRBD1 (6 bases). The CDR3 spans 14 residues. The V gene's germline CDR1 is SEHNR and CDR2 FQNEAQ (reference sequence). Trimming pared 5 bases from V and 5 bases from J, leaving 16 bases between. CDR3 protein: CASSAGQYEDEQYF. CDR3 sequence (DNA): TGTGCCAGCAGCGCAGGACAGTACGAGGACGAGCAGTACTTC.

In its sample, this clonotype was seen many times. The genes are TRBV10-3 and TRBJ2-7; D call uncertain. There are 13 residues in the CDR3. V lost 2 bases and J lost 6, with 11 bases in between. Germline-derived CDR1 and CDR2 are ENHRY and SYGVKD. CDR3 region: CAISEQSLREQYF. The CDR3 DNA reads TGTGCCATCAGTGAGCAAAGCCTCCGCGAGCAGTACTTC.

This clonotype was found once. The chain couples TRBV6-1 to TRBJ2-1; no firm D call. The DNA end is a closer match to TRBJ2-7, so the J assignment may be wrong. The length of the CDR3 is 14 residues. Germline CDR1 reads MNHNS; CDR2 reads SASEGT. The CDR3 loop is CASMRLNSYNEQYF. The CDR3 DNA reads as TGTGCCAGCATGAGACTTAATTCCTACAATGAGCAGTACTTC.

This chain connects TRBV3-1 to TRBJ1-2; the match to TRBD1 covers 7 bases. The V and J ends lost 8 bases and 6 bases, in that order; junction bases with no gene match: 9. Germline loops: CDR1 LGHDT, CDR2 YNNKEL (reference sequence). The CDR3 totals 13 residues. The CDR3 loop reads CASQLEGADGYTF. The CDR3 region has the DNA TGTGCCAGCCAACTTGAGGGGGCCGATGGCTACACCTTC.

The CDR3 nucleotides read TGTGCCAGGGGACCTCGTTCAAGGGACAACACCATATATTTT. This encodes CARGPRSRDNTIYF. V gene TRBV6-6 combines with J gene TRBJ1-3; a possible D gene is TRBD1 (5 bases). The V end lost 9 bases, the J end lost 7 bases, and 19 bases lay between the germline ends. This CDR3 contains 14 residues. CDR1 is MNHNY, CDR2 SVGAGI, per germline (reference sequence).

The rearrangement uses TRBV10-3 and TRBJ2-7; TRBD1 matches 12 bases. The tail of the sequence fits TRBJ2-5 better, so the J call may be wrong. The V gene's germline CDR1 is ENHRY and CDR2 SYGVKD. The CDR3 sequence is 15 residues long. This chain's CDR3 is CAISEWDRGLETQYF. Here the CDR3 DNA reads TGTGCCATCAGTGAGTGGGACAGGGGGCTTGAGACCCAGTACTTC.

This clonotype was seen a handful of times. This chain uses TRBV12-3 or TRBV12-4 with TRBJ1-2; maybe TRBD1 (6 bases). V lost 0 bases and J 3 bases, leaving 38 bases between the germline ends. The CDR3 length is 24 residues. The CDR3 DNA is TGTGCCAGCAGTTTAGCGCGACATTCCCAGGGACAAGCCTTGAGGGAAGCCTTGTACTATGGCTACACCTTC. It is translated as CASSLARHSQGQALREALYYGYTF.

The CDR3: CASSSQHNRTNEQFF. CDR3 nucleotides: TGTGCCAGCAGTTCACAACACAATCGGACTAATGAGCAGTTCTTC. The chain couples TRBV6-2 or TRBV6-3 to TRBJ2-1, with D possibly matching TRBD2 (5 bases). Trimming removed 4 bases from V and 7 bases from J, with 17 bases in between. CDR1 is MNHEY, CDR2 SVGEGT, per germline. This CDR3 region has 15 residues.

This clonotype was detected only a few times. This sequence joins TRBV7-2 and TRBJ2-1; 9 nucleotides line up with TRBD1. V was pared by 5 bases and J by 2 bases, with 10 bases of the junction left unmatched. The germline gives CDR1 SGHTA, CDR2 FQGNSA. The CDR3 totals 17 residues. The CDR3 sequence: CASSKERQGVTYNEQFF. For the CDR3, the DNA is TGTGCCAGCAGCAAAGAGAGACAGGGGGTTACCTACAATGAGCAGTTCTTC. The variable domain in full, with the rest retrieved from reference TRBV7-2 and TRBJ2-1, is GAGVSQSPSNKVTEKGKDVELRCDPISGHTALYWYRQSLGQGLEFLIYFQGNSAPDKSGLPSDRFSAERTGGSVSTLTIQRTQQEDSAVYLCASSKERQGVTYNEQFFGPGTRLTVL.

The chain uses TRBV5-5 and TRBJ2-1; no clear D. Trimming removed 2 bases at V and 6 bases at J, with 15 bases between. Germline CDR1 and CDR2: SGHKS and YYEKEE (reference sequence). The CDR3 sequence is 15 residues long. The CDR3 nucleotides are TGTGCCAGCAGCTTTGGATATGGGTCTGCCAATGAGCAGTTCTTC. Translation gives CASSFGYGSANEQFF.

This chain links TRBV20-1 with TRBJ2-1, with TRBD2 as a possible D gene (5 bases). CDR1 and CDR2 from the germline V gene are DFQATT and SNEGSKA (reference sequence). This CDR3 spans 15 amino acids. Between the trimmed V and J ends, which lost 0 bases and 7 bases, there was a span of 16 bases. CDR3 DNA sequence: TGCAGTGCTAGAGATATGGCATTAAGAGGGAATGAGCAGTTCTTC. Its protein is CSARDMALRGNEQFF.

V and J are TRBV7-9 and TRBJ2-3; a weak D match, TRBD2 (6 bases). V lost 2 bases to trimming and J lost 10 bases, with 10 bases between them. CDR1 and CDR2 (germline): SEHNR, FQNEAQ (reference sequence). This CDR3 is 12 amino acids long. CDR3 coding DNA: TGTGCCAGCAGCTTATTACTAGCATCGCAGTATTTT. As protein: CASSLLLASQYF.

This clonotype has more than one count but fewer than ten. This chain connects TRBV15 to TRBJ2-7, with D possibly called TRBD1 or TRBD2 (5 bases each). V lost 0 bases, J lost 5 bases, and 11 bases lay in between. The length of the CDR3 is 14 residues. Germline V gives CDR1 LNHNV, CDR2 YYDKDF (reference sequence). The CDR3 DNA reads as TGTGCCACCAGCAGAGAAGGTTTGGGGGACGAGCAGTACTTC. Translation: CATSREGLGDEQYF. The entire variable domain, with the rest obtained from reference TRBV15 and TRBJ2-7, is as follows: DAMVIQNPRYQVTQFGKPVTLSCSQTLNHNVMYWYQQKSSQAPKLLFHYYDKDFNNEADTPDNFQSRRPNTSFCFLDIRSPGLGDTAMYLCATSREGLGDEQYFGPGTRLTVT.

This clonotype was observed a few times. The V call is TRBV5-6, the J call TRBJ2-6; the D call may be TRBD1 or TRBD2 (5 bases each). CDR3 size: 17 residues. V was shortened by 3 bases and J by 1 base, with 14 bases between the two germline ends. Germline V CDR1 and CDR2: SGHDT, YYEEEE. CDR3 sequence: CASSWVGTQSGANVLTF. Written as DNA, the CDR3 is TGTGCCAGCAGCTGGGTCGGGACCCAATCTGGGGCCAACGTCCTGACTTTC.

Note on this clonotype: A read error may produce the germline difference seen at one junction end. The V call is TRBV7-2, the J call TRBJ2-5; the match to TRBD2 covers 8 bases. Per the germline V gene, CDR1 is SGHTA and CDR2 is FQGNSA. The CDR3 has 16 amino acids. CDR3 coding DNA: TGTGCCAGCAGCTTAGCGTCGCGGGGGGCTCAAGAGGCCCAGTACTTC. Its translation: CASSLASRGAQEAQYF.

This chain joins TRBV6-5 and TRBJ2-5, with 7 bases identical to TRBD1. From germline, CDR1 is MNHEY and CDR2 SVGAGI. The CDR3 covers 14 residues. The V segment lost 6 bases and the J segment 2 bases; nucleotides outside the gene matches: 6. The CDR3 sequence: CASRPRDRQETQYF. DNA for the CDR3: TGTGCCAGCAGGCCTAGGGACAGACAAGAGACCCAGTACTTC.